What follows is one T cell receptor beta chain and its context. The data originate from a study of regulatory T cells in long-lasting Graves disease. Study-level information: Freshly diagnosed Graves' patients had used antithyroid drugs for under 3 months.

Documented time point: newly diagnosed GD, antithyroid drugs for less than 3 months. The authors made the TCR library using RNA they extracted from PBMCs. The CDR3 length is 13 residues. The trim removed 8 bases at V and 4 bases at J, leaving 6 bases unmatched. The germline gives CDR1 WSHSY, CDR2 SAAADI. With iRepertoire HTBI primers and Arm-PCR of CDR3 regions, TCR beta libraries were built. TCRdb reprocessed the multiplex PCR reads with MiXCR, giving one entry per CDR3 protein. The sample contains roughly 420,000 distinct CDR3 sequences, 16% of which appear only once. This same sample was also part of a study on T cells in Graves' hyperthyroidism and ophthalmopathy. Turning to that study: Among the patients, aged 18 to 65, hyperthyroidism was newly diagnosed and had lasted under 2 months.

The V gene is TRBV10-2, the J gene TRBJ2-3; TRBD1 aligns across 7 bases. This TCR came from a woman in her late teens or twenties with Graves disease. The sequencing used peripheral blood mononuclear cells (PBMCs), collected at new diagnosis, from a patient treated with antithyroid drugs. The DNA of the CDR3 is TGCGCCAGCGGGAGACAGGGATCAGATACGCAGTATTTT. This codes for CASGRQGSDTQYF.